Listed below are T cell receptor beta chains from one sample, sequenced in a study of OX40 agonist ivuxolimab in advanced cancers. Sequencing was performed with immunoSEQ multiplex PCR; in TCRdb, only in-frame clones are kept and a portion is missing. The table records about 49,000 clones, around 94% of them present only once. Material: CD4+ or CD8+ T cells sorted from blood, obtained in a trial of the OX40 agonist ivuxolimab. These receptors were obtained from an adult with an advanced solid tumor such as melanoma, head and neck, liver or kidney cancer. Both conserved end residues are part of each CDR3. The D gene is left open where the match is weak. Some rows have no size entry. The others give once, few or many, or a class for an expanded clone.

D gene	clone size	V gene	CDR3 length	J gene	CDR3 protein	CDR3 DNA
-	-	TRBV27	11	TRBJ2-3	CASSFLGTQYF	TGTGCCAGCAGTTTTTTAGGTACGCAGTATTTT
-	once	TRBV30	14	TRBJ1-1	CAWSVGGLGTEAFF	TGTGCCTGGAGTGTCGGGGGCCTGGGCACTGAAGCTTTCTTT
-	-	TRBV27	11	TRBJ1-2	CASMGKYGYTF	TGTGCCAGCATGGGTAAATATGGCTACACCTTC
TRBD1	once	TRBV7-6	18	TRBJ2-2	CASSLELWNRGSPGELFF	TGTGCCAGCAGCTTAGAACTTTGGAACAGGGGAAGCCCCGGGGAGCTGTTTTTT
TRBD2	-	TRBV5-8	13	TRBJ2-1	CASSSTGGMEQFF	TGTGCCAGCAGCTCAACGGGGGGGATGGAGCAGTTCTTC
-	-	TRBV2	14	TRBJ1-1	CASIGPGANAEAFF	TGTGCCAGCATAGGTCCAGGGGCGAACGCTGAAGCTTTCTTT
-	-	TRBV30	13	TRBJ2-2	CAWSRGPLGELFF	TGTGCCTGGAGTCGGGGACCCCTCGGGGAGCTGTTTTTT
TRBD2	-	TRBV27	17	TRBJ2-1	CASSWGGSGSFYNEQFF	TGTGCCAGCAGTTGGGGCGGGAGTGGGAGTTTTTACAATGAGCAGTTCTTC
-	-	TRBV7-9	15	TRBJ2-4	CASSGMDGAKNIQYF	TGTGCCAGCAGCGGAATGGACGGGGCCAAAAACATTCAGTACTTC
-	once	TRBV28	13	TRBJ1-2	CASSFTSNYGYTF	TGTGCCAGCAGTTTTACGTCCAACTATGGCTACACCTTC
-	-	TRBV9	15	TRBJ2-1	CASSVGPSPYNEQFF	TGTGCCAGCAGCGTAGGACCATCTCCCTACAATGAGCAGTTCTTC
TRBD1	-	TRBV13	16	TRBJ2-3	CASSSRGGSRTDTQYF	TGTGCCAGCAGCTCGAGAGGGGGCTCCCGCACAGATACGCAGTATTTT
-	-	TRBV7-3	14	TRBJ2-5	CASSLYGPPETQYF	TGTGCCAGCAGCTTATACGGGCCCCCGGAGACCCAGTACTTC
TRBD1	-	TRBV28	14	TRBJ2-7	CASSLRQGTHEQYF	TGTGCCAGCAGTTTACGACAGGGAACCCACGAGCAGTACTTC
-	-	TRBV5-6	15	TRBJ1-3	CASSFSAGVGNTIYF	TGTGCCAGCAGCTTTTCGGCAGGGGTCGGAAACACCATATATTTT
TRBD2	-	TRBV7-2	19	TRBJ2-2	CASSLSGLAGEGGTGELFF	TGTGCCAGCAGCTTATCTGGACTAGCGGGAGAGGGTGGCACCGGGGAGCTGTTTTTT
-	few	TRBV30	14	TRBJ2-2	CACAGSEYTGELFF	TGTGCCTGTGCCGGGTCGGAATACACCGGGGAGCTGTTTTTT
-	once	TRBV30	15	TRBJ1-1	CAWRNHAGGNTEAFF	TGTGCCTGGAGGAACCACGCTGGGGGAAACACTGAAGCTTTCTTT
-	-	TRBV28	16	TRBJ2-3	CASSPPPTRSIDTQYF	TGTGCCAGCAGCCCCCCTCCGACCCGTAGTATAGATACGCAGTATTTT
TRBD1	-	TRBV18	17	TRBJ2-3	CASSQPGTGGATDTQYF	TGTGCCAGCTCACAACCCGGGACAGGGGGCGCGACAGATACGCAGTATTTT
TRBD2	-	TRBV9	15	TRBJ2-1	CASSVDGRAKGKQFF	TGTGCCAGCAGCGTAGACGGGAGGGCCAAAGGGAAGCAGTTCTTC
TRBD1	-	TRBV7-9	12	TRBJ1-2	CASSLGGTGHTF	TGTGCCAGCAGCTTAGGGGGGACAGGGCACACCTTC
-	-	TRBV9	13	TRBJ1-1	CASSSGTFPEAFF	TGTGCCAGCAGCTCCGGGACATTTCCTGAAGCTTTCTTT
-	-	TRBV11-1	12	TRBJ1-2	CASSSGGYGYTF	TGTGCCAGCAGCTCGGGGGGTTATGGCTACACCTTC
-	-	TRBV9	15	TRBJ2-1	CASSVGRSSYNEQFF	TGTGCCAGCAGCGTAGGGAGGAGCTCCTACAATGAGCAGTTCTTC
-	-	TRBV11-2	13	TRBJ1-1	CASSLTWITEAFF	TGTGCCAGCAGCTTGACCTGGATAACTGAAGCTTTCTTT
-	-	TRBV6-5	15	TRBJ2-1	CASIRIEGRENEQFF	TGTGCCAGCATCCGCATAGAAGGGAGAGAAAATGAGCAGTTCTTC
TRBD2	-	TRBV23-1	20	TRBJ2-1	CASSQPRGVPGGPFGNEQFF	TGCGCCAGCAGCCAACCCCGAGGGGTGCCGGGAGGGCCGTTCGGGAATGAGCAGTTCTTC
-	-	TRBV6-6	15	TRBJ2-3	CASSYFGGSTDTQYF	TGTGCCAGCAGTTACTTTGGAGGTAGCACAGATACGCAGTATTTT
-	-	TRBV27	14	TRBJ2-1	CASSLFAPLDEQFF	TGTGCCAGCAGTTTATTTGCCCCCCTCGATGAGCAGTTCTTC
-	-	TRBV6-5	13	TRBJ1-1	CASSYSANGVAFF	TGTGCCAGCAGTTACTCGGCTAATGGAGTGGCTTTCTTT
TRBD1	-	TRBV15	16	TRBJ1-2	CATSRVEGAGDYGYTF	TGTGCCACCAGCAGAGTGGAGGGGGCGGGTGACTATGGCTACACCTTC
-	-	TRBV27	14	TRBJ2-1	CASSFRGSYNEQFF	TGTGCCAGCAGTTTCCGGGGCTCCTACAATGAGCAGTTCTTC
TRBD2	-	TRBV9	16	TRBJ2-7	CASSVESSGSSYEQYF	TGTGCCAGCAGCGTAGAGTCTAGCGGGAGTAGTTACGAGCAGTACTTC
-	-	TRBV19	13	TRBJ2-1	CASSIRQWGEQFF	TGTGCCAGTAGTATTAGACAATGGGGTGAGCAGTTCTTC
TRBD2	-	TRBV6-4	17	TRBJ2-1	CASSDSSRGLAYNEQFF	TGTGCCAGCAGTGACTCGAGTCGGGGACTAGCGTACAATGAGCAGTTCTTC
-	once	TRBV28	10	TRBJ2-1	CASSFNEQFF	TGTGCCAGCAGTTTCAATGAGCAGTTCTTC
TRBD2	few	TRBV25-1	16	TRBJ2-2	CASSLGTSGRTGELFF	TGTGCCAGCAGTCTCGGGACTAGCGGGAGAACCGGGGAGCTGTTTTTT
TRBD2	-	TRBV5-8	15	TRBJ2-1	CASSLGLASYNEQFF	TGTGCCAGCAGCCTCGGACTAGCGAGTTACAATGAGCAGTTCTTC
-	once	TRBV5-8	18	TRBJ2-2	CASTPWIAGAPNTGELFF	TGTGCCAGCACCCCTTGGATCGCAGGGGCGCCGAACACCGGGGAGCTGTTTTTT
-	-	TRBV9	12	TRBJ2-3	CASSVGGDTQYF	TGTGCCAGCAGCGTAGGAGGAGATACGCAGTATTTT
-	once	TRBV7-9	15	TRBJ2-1	CASTPSLRNYNEQFF	TGTGCCAGCACCCCTTCCTTAAGGAACTACAATGAGCAGTTCTTC
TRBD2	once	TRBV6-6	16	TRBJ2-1	CASSYSIAGGDDEQFF	TGTGCCAGCAGTTACTCTATAGCGGGAGGTGATGATGAGCAGTTCTTC
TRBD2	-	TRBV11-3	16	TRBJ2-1	CASSPPRGRPSNEQFF	TGTGCCAGCAGCCCCCCACGCGGGAGACCCTCCAATGAGCAGTTCTTC
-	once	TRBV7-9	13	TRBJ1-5	CASSPSRGQPQHF	TGTGCCAGCAGCCCTAGCCGAGGACAGCCCCAGCATTTT
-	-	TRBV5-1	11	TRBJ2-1	CAKKGGNEQFF	TGCGCCAAAAAAGGGGGAAATGAGCAGTTCTTC
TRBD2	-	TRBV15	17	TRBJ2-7	CATSRGPGGTLWYEQYF	TGTGCCACCAGCAGAGGCCCCGGGGGGACCCTGTGGTACGAGCAGTACTTC
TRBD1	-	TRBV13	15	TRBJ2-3	CASSSNRGRVDTQYF	TGTGCCAGCAGCTCGAACAGGGGGCGCGTAGATACGCAGTATTTT
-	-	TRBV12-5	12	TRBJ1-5	CASGFFGQPQHF	TGTGCTAGTGGTTTCTTCGGTCAGCCCCAGCATTTT
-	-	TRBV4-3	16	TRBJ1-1	CASSQAHRGWDTEAFF	TGCGCCAGCAGCCAAGCACATAGAGGTTGGGACACTGAAGCTTTCTTT